This TCR beta chain comes out of a study of blood T cell repertoires in COVID-19. Overall study: Both acute and convalescent COVID-19 samples were obtained from the United States, Italy and Spain.

Measured with immunoSEQ multiplex PCR; TCRdb has only the in-frame clones, and not every one. The sample has fewer than 100,000 clones, around nine tenths seen once. Germline CDR1 is SGDLS and CDR2 is YYNGEE. The germline V and J ends were trimmed by 0 bases and 9 bases, with 28 bases remaining between them. This CDR3 has 19 residues. The sequence derives from a human donor in a cohort sampled during active COVID-19. V gene TRBV9 combines with J gene TRBJ2-1; D possibly corresponds to TRBD1 (5 bases). The source material was peripheral blood. The CDR3: CASSVVPYPAVKGSIEQFF. Written as DNA, the CDR3 is TGTGCCAGCAGCGTAGTTCCATATCCCGCCGTGAAGGGGTCAATTGAGCAGTTCTTC.